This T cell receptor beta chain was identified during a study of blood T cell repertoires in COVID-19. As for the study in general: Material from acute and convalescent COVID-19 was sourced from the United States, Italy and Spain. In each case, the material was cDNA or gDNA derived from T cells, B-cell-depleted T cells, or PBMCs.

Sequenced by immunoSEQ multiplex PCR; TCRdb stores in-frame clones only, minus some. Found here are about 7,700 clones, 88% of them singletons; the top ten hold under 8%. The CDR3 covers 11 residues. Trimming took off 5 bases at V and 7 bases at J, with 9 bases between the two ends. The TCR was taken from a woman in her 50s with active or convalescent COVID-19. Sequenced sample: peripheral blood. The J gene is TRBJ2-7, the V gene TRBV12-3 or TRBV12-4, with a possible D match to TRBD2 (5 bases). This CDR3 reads CASSRRREQYF. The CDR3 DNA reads TGTGCCAGCAGTCGGAGGCGGGAGCAGTACTTC.